This paragraph reports one T cell receptor (beta chain). Its antigen is undetermined. Busulfan-fludarabine conditioning, marrow transplant, and cyclophosphamide on days +3 and +4 were administered. The table came from immunoSEQ multiplex PCR; TCRdb's copy has only in-frame clones and leaves some out. The profile shows around 3,500 clones, around 75% of them singletons. The germline V gene has CDR1 GTSNPN and CDR2 SVGIG (reference sequence). Trimming at V came to 3 bases and at J to 0 bases, leaving 11 bases not matched to a gene. The CDR3 totals 17 residues. This sample is drawn from a study of T cells after posttransplantation cyclophosphamide. Study results and limitations: After PTCy, TRB diversity resembled that of CNI/methotrexate controls. Skin or GI-infiltrating T cells shared few TRB sequences with blood. Later post-transplant blood repertoires were often dominated by donor CD8+ memory clones.

The rearrangement uses TRBV30 and TRBJ2-1, with 7 bases fitting TRBD2. The sample was PBMCs, taken 188 days after allogeneic stem cell transplant with posttransplant cyclophosphamide. This receptor was obtained from a male patient between 60 and 69 years old who received an allogeneic stem cell transplant from a related donor and was CMV-positive. Some of the T cells might come from the graft donor. The DNA for the CDR3 is TGTGCCTGGAGGGGGAGGGTGGGAGGGATCTCCTACAATGAGCAGTTCTTC. Its translation: CAWRGRVGGISYNEQFF.